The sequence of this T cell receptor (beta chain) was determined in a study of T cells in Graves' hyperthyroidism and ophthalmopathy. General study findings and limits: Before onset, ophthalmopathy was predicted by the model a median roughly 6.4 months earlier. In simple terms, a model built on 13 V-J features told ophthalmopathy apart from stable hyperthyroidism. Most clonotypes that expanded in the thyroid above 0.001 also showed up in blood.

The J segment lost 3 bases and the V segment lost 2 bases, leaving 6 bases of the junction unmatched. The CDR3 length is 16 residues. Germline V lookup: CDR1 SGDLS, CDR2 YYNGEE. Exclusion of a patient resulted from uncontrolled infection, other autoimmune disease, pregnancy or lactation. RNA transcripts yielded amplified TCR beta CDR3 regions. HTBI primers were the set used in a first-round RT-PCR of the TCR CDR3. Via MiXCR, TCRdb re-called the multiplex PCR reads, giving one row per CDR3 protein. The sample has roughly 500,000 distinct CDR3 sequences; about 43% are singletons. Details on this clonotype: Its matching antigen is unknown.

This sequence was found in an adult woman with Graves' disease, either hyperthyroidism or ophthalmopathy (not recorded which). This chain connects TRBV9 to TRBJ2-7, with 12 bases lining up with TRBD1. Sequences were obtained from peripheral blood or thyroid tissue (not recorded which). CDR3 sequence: CASSVAGQGAIYEQYF. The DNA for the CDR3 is TGTGCCAGCAGCGTCGCGGGACAGGGGGCCATCTACGAGCAGTACTTC.